Each of the 29 T cell receptor beta chains below was sequenced from the same sample in a study of T cells in Graves' hyperthyroidism and ophthalmopathy. Amplification yielded TCR beta CDR3 regions, with RNA transcripts as the source. The study used the HTBI primer set for a first-round RT-PCR of the TCR CDR3. TCRdb fed the multiplex PCR reads into MiXCR, producing one record per CDR3 protein. The sample gives about 840,000 distinct CDR3 sequences, 35% to 40% of which show up once; 8.9% is in the top ten. The sequencing input was blood. These receptors were collected from a man in his late teens or twenties with Graves' hyperthyroidism.

This clonotype was seen many times. The genes are TRBV10-3 and TRBJ1-1, with D maybe TRBD1 (5 bases). V was pared by 4 bases and J by 3 bases, with 9 bases between. Germline lookup yields CDR1 ENHRY and CDR2 SYGVKD. This CDR3 has 13 residues. The CDR3 region has the DNA TGTGCCATCAGTGGGGCAGGGTACACTGAAGCTTTCTTT. Translation: CAISGAGYTEAFF.

V and J are TRBV7-2 and TRBJ2-7; the D call may be TRBD1 or TRBD2 (5 bases each). The CDR3 runs to 18 residues. From germline, CDR1 is SGHTA and CDR2 FQGNSA. V was pared by 2 bases and J by 1 base, with 21 bases between. CDR3 region: CASSLRGAGEGRSYEQYF. CDR3 nucleotides: TGTGCCAGCAGCTTACGTGGGGCAGGTGAGGGGCGATCCTACGAGCAGTACTTC.

This clonotype has ten or more counts. The genes are TRBV10-3 and TRBJ1-1; D uncertain. V lost 6 bases and J 5 bases, leaving 10 bases between the germline ends. Per the germline V gene, CDR1 is ENHRY and CDR2 is SYGVKD. The CDR3 is made up of 12 amino acids. CDR3 protein: CAISAQRTEAFF. CDR3 bases: TGTGCCATCAGCGCCCAGAGAACTGAAGCTTTCTTT.

Turning to this clonotype: A junction end diverges from the germline sequence, so it may reflect a read error. The chain recombines TRBV7-3 with TRBJ1-4; D is unclear. Germline V gives CDR1 SGHTA, CDR2 FQGTGA. The CDR3 spans 15 residues. CDR3 sequence reads: CASSLNAPTNEKLFF. In DNA, the CDR3 is TGTGCCAGCAGTTTAAACGCCCCAACTAATGAAAAACTGTTTTTT.

This chain uses TRBV5-1 with TRBJ2-6; D remains ambiguous. V lost 0 bases to trimming and J lost 2 bases, with 9 bases between them. From germline, CDR1 is SGHRS and CDR2 YFSETQ. The CDR3 runs 16 residues. As DNA, the CDR3 is TGCGCCAGCAGCTTGGCCAAGGCCACTGGGGCCAACGTCCTGACTTTC. Protein sequence: CASSLAKATGANVLTF.

The chain recombines TRBV7-2 with TRBJ2-5, with 8 bases aligning to TRBD2. Per the germline V gene, CDR1 is SGHTA and CDR2 is FQGNSA. Trimming at V came to 5 bases and at J to 0 bases, leaving 17 bases not matched to a gene. There are 19 residues in the CDR3. This chain's CDR3 is CASSPGTGTRVLYQETQYF. The CDR3 DNA reads as TGTGCCAGCAGCCCAGGGACCGGGACTAGGGTTCTGTACCAAGAGACCCAGTACTTC.

This clonotype was counted only a few times. The V gene is TRBV4-1, the J gene TRBJ2-5, with TRBD1 identical over 11 bases. CDR1 MGHRA and CDR2 YSYEKL come from the germline V gene. The ends lost 4 bases at V and 3 bases at J; junction bases unmatched: 4. CDR3 length: 15 amino acids. CDR3 in amino acids: CASSRGDRGEETQYF. As DNA, the CDR3 is TGCGCCAGCAGCCGGGGGGACAGGGGGGAAGAGACCCAGTACTTC.

The chain has TRBV29-1 and TRBJ2-7; D remains unclear. Germline values: CDR1 SQVTM, CDR2 ANQGSEA. This CDR3 region has 14 residues. The V end was cut by 8 bases, the J end by 3 bases, with 20 bases between. CDR3 sequence reads: CSSYRPILGYEQYF. Written as DNA, the CDR3 is TGCAGCAGTTACCGACCGATACTGGGCTACGAGCAGTACTTC.

This clonotype was detected only a few times. The chain employs TRBV12-5 and TRBJ2-2; D not certain. Trimming took off 2 bases at V and 7 bases at J, with 8 bases between the two ends. The germline CDR1 and CDR2 sequences are LGHNT and FRNRAP. This CDR3 has 13 residues. The CDR3: CASGLSPGGELFF. The CDR3 DNA is TGTGCTAGTGGTTTGAGCCCTGGCGGGGAGCTGTTTTTT.

V is TRBV9 and J is TRBJ2-5; 8 bases map to TRBD2. The V and J ends lost 2 bases and 5 bases, in that order; junction bases with no gene match: 8. CDR3 length equals 15 residues. Germline values: CDR1 SGDLS, CDR2 YYNGEE. The CDR3 sequence: CASSVARGGRETQYF. The CDR3 nucleotides read TGTGCCAGCAGCGTTGCACGGGGGGGCAGGGAGACCCAGTACTTC.

This clonotype was observed a handful of times. The V call is TRBV19, the J call TRBJ1-4, with a tentative D call TRBD1 (6 bases). From germline, CDR1 is LNHDA and CDR2 SQIVND (reference sequence). This CDR3 has 14 residues. V lost 4 bases and J lost 5, with 11 bases in between. CDR3 protein: CASSTGEENEKLFF. CDR3 coding DNA: TGTGCCAGTAGTACAGGGGAAGAGAATGAAAAACTGTTTTTT.

This clonotype has ten or more counts. The V and J genes are TRBV20-1 and TRBJ1-2; the match to TRBD1 covers 9 bases. Germline-derived CDR1 and CDR2 are DFQATT and SNEGSKA (reference sequence). V was pared by 7 bases and J by 6 bases, with 9 bases of the junction left unmatched. This CDR3 spans 13 amino acids. In DNA form, the CDR3 reads TGCAGTGTCCCGGGACAGGGCATCGATGGCTACACCTTC. This sequence encodes CSVPGQGIDGYTF.

This clonotype was detected many times. The gene calls are TRBV2 and TRBJ2-7; D possibly corresponds to TRBD1 (5 bases). V lost 6 bases, J lost 3 bases, and 9 bases lay in between. The CDR3 covers 12 residues. CDR1 SNHLY and CDR2 FYNNEI come from the germline V gene. CDR3 sequence reads: CASSLQVYEQYF. The CDR3 bases are TGTGCCAGCAGCCTACAGGTCTACGAGCAGTACTTC.

This clonotype was observed once. V usage is TRBV12-3 or TRBV12-4 and J usage is TRBJ1-3, with 7 bases aligning to TRBD1. The CDR3 totals 15 residues. J gave up 0 bases and V 6 bases, and 5 bases lay outside the gene matches. The CDR3 loop is CASRGTESSGNTIYF. For the CDR3, the DNA is TGTGCCAGCAGGGGGACAGAGAGCTCTGGAAACACCATATATTTT.

This clonotype was recorded at least ten times. V gene TRBV7-2 combines with J gene TRBJ2-7, with no clear D. Germline CDR1 is SGHTA and CDR2 is FQGNSA. The CDR3 covers 16 residues. Trimming left V 4 bases short and J 7 bases short, with 23 bases between. The CDR3 reads CASSSRTRAGLDEQYF. As DNA, the CDR3 is TGTGCCAGCAGCTCACGTACCCGGGCCGGCCTCGATGAGCAGTACTTC.

The chain couples TRBV6-5 to TRBJ1-1; D is possibly TRBD1 (5 bases). V lost 2 bases, J lost 11 bases, and 12 bases lay in between. Germline lookup yields CDR1 MNHEY and CDR2 SVGAGI. The CDR3 is made up of 12 amino acids. For the CDR3, the DNA is TGTGCCAGCAGTTACGGGGGGGGTGGGGCTTTCTTT. Translation: CASSYGGGGAFF.

This chain's CDR3 is CSADRVGNYEQYF. The DNA for the CDR3 is TGCAGTGCAGACAGGGTTGGGAACTACGAGCAGTACTTC. This chain links TRBV20-1 with TRBJ2-7; 7 bases align to TRBD1. V lost 6 bases to trimming and J lost 3 bases; unmatched junction nucleotides: 8. The V gene's germline CDR1 is DFQATT and CDR2 SNEGSKA (reference sequence). This CDR3 has 13 residues.

J is TRBJ1-2 and V is TRBV12-3 or TRBV12-4, with D hard to call. With 3 bases removed from V and 5 bases from J, the gap between germline ends came to 10 bases. The CDR3 has 13 amino acids. As DNA, the CDR3 is TGTGCCAGCAGTTTGTGGCAGAATTATGGCTACACCTTC. Its translation is CASSLWQNYGYTF.

The chain combines TRBV10-3 with TRBJ2-7; D call uncertain. Per germline, CDR1 ENHRY and CDR2 SYGVKD. This CDR3 is built from 13 residues. The V and J ends lost 4 bases and 3 bases respectively, with 10 bases between them. The CDR3 loop is CAISAPKGYEQYF. CDR3 in DNA: TGTGCCATCAGTGCTCCTAAGGGCTACGAGCAGTACTTC.

Comments on this clonotype: It may be a read error: a sequence one base away is much more abundant. The CDR3 coding sequence is TGTGCCAGCAGGTCAACCGGGACTAGCGTTCAAGGGACCCAGTACTTC. This encodes CASRSTGTSVQGTQYF. V usage is TRBV7-9 and J usage is TRBJ2-5, with TRBD2 matching 10 bases. The CDR3 is made up of 16 amino acids. Germline CDR1 and CDR2: SEHNR and FQNEAQ (reference sequence).

The gene calls are TRBV19 and TRBJ2-5; D is uncertain. There are 13 residues in the CDR3. The ends were cut back, 2 bases at V and 10 bases at J, with 14 bases in the middle. Germline V gene lookup returns CDR1 LNHDA and CDR2 SQIVND (reference sequence). Here the CDR3 DNA reads TGTGCCAGTAGTATACCCCCCGCAGAGCACCAGTACTTC. As protein: CASSIPPAEHQYF.

The chain couples TRBV6-5 to TRBJ2-5; tentative D call: TRBD1 (5 bases). Trimming removed 7 bases from V and 5 bases from J, with 17 bases in between. Per the germline V gene, CDR1 is MNHEY and CDR2 is SVGAGI. The CDR3 loop spans 14 amino acids. CDR3 sequence: CASTEAGPGETQYF. For the CDR3, the DNA is TGTGCCAGCACAGAGGCAGGGCCTGGGGAGACCCAGTACTTC.

V and J are TRBV10-1 and TRBJ1-6; TRBD1 agrees at 7 bases. The CDR3 runs 14 residues. The V gene end was trimmed by 3 bases and the J gene end by 8 bases; junction bases not matched to a gene: 4. The germline gives CDR1 WNHNN, CDR2 SYGVQD (reference sequence). The CDR3 is CASSERTGDSPLHF. The CDR3, as DNA: TGCGCCAGCAGTGAAAGGACAGGAGATTCACCCCTCCACTTT.

J is TRBJ2-7 and V is TRBV5-1, with a possible D match to TRBD2 (5 bases). This CDR3 spans 13 amino acids. V was cut by 6 bases and J by 2 bases, with 12 bases left in between. Germline values: CDR1 SGHRS, CDR2 YFSETQ. The CDR3 here is CASTPLGTYEQYF. The CDR3 DNA follows: TGCGCCAGCACCCCCCTCGGGACCTACGAGCAGTACTTC.

This clonotype was observed a few times. The chain uses TRBV5-1 and TRBJ2-7, with 10 nucleotides matching TRBD1. Trimming cost V 3 bases and J 3 bases; bases outside gene matches: 3. This CDR3 contains 14 residues. In germline, CDR1 is SGHRS, CDR2 YFSETQ. The CDR3 nucleotides are TGCGCCAGCAGCTACGGACAGGGGGTCTACGAGCAGTACTTC. Protein product: CASSYGQGVYEQYF.

V gene TRBV7-9 combines with J gene TRBJ1-4; the match to TRBD1 covers 7 bases. Per germline, CDR1 SEHNR and CDR2 FQNEAQ (reference sequence). The V gene end was trimmed by 4 bases and the J gene end by 6 bases; junction bases not matched to a gene: 8. This CDR3 spans 15 amino acids. CDR3 residues: CASSYRDRLYEKLFF. CDR3 nucleotide sequence: TGTGCCAGCAGCTATCGGGACAGATTATATGAAAAACTGTTTTTT.

This chain uses TRBV5-4 with TRBJ2-5; D may be TRBD1 (5 bases). The CDR3 runs to 14 residues. Looked up from germline, CDR1 is SGHNT and CDR2 is YYREEE (reference sequence). With 7 bases removed from V and 3 bases from J, the gap between germline ends came to 16 bases. The CDR3 sequence: CASAQGEGEETQYF. CDR3 coding DNA: TGTGCCAGCGCCCAAGGGGAAGGGGAAGAGACCCAGTACTTC.

The J gene is TRBJ2-7, the V gene TRBV2; D perhaps matches TRBD2 (5 bases). The CDR3 consists of 15 residues. Germline CDR1 SNHLY, CDR2 FYNNEI. V gave up 0 bases and J gave up 6 bases, with 15 bases separating them. The CDR3 coding sequence is TGTGCCAGCAGTGAAGCGGGCAGAGGAGGTATCGAGCAGTACTTC. It encodes CASSEAGRGGIEQYF.

This chain joins TRBV2 and TRBJ1-6; D ambiguous. Germline values: CDR1 SNHLY, CDR2 FYNNEI. V lost 6 bases and J lost 5, with 14 bases in between. This CDR3 region has 15 residues. The CDR3 region has the DNA TGTGCCAGCAGGAACCTTCGCCCCAATAATTCACCCCTCCACTTT. Residues: CASRNLRPNNSPLHF.